This T cell receptor (beta chain) was documented in a study of T cells after somatic rescue of genetic block (dated by TCRdb to the early 2020s). About the full investigation: The study assessed how robust, over the long term, a T-cell system was when the system had developed through somatic rescue of a genetic block in T-cell development.

This clone appeared a single time. The antigen it recognizes is unknown. Base qualities were left out, and no much larger clone turns up one base away. The CDR3 holds 16 amino acids from the cysteine to the phenylalanine. Just the 48-base CDR3 DNA is kept, in frame starting at base 1. The germline V gene specifies KGHSH as CDR1 and LQKENI as CDR2. V is pruned by 2 bases and J by 4 bases, leaving 7 bases of the junction without a gene match. Library preparation used the immunoSEQ multiplex PCR assay. TCRdb carries this immuneACCESS record with in-frame sequences only. Its versions omit some clonotypes, under half of them owing to an unresolved V gene in the studies checked, with the rest unexplained. For this sample there are approximately 88,000 clones; 90% appear just once. The biggest ten clones account for under 2% of the sample.

The sample taken for sequencing was peripheral blood mononuclear cells (PBMCs). The clonotype was recovered from a woman aged 18-29 years. The rearranged chain carries TRBV18 and TRBJ1-1, with 10 bases aligning to TRBD1. The CDR3 protein sequence reads: CASSPKTGGVGTEAFF. At the DNA level, the sequence is TGTGCCAGCTCACCAAAGACAGGGGGCGTCGGCACTGAAGCTTTCTTT.